Listed below are T cell receptor beta chains from one sample, sequenced in a study of vaccination effects on CD4 cells after COVID-19. These receptors lack a known antigen. Libraries were prepared by immunoSEQ multiplex PCR; TCRdb keeps only in-frame clonotypes and omits some of them. The table lists roughly 76,000 clones, around four fifths of them singletons. Specimen: CD4+ T cells from PBMCs cultured with HCoV-229E spike peptides, collected before COVID-19 vaccination. The source is a human donor who received a COVID-19 vaccine. CDR3s include the opening cysteine and the closing phenylalanine or tryptophan. The D gene is left open where the match is weak. Some rows have no size entry. The others give once, few or many, or a class for an expanded clone.

d_gene	v_gene	abundance	j_gene	CDR3aa	CDR3nt
-	TRBV6-6	-	TRBJ1-4	CASSYRGDINEKLFF	TGTGCCAGCAGTTACCGGGGGGACATTAATGAAAAACTGTTTTTT
TRBD2	TRBV10-3	-	TRBJ2-3	CATTSSDTQYF	TGTGCCACGACTAGCTCAGATACGCAGTATTTT
TRBD1	TRBV5-4	-	TRBJ2-5	CASSSPGQGQETQYF	TGTGCCAGCAGCTCACCTGGACAGGGCCAAGAGACCCAGTACTTC
TRBD1	TRBV11-3	-	TRBJ2-3	CASSQTGGVADTQYF	TGTGCCAGCAGCCAGACAGGGGGAGTAGCAGATACGCAGTATTTT
-	TRBV30	few	TRBJ1-1	CAWSGPRGTEAFF	TGTGCCTGGAGCGGGCCCCGAGGCACTGAAGCTTTCTTT
-	TRBV5-1	-	TRBJ2-1	CASSPGSSYNEQFF	TGCGCCAGCAGCCCGGGCAGTTCCTACAATGAGCAGTTCTTC
-	TRBV29-1	-	TRBJ2-1	CSVERSYNEQFF	TGCAGCGTTGAGCGAAGCTACAATGAGCAGTTCTTC
TRBD1	TRBV6-1	once	TRBJ1-5	CASSEFHRTGRARDNQPQHF	TGTGCCAGCAGTGAGTTCCACCGGACAGGGAGGGCGAGGGACAATCAGCCCCAGCATTTT
TRBD1	TRBV19	-	TRBJ1-1	CASSSAGGQNTEAFF	TGTGCCAGTAGTAGTGCAGGGGGGCAGAACACTGAAGCTTTCTTT
TRBD1	TRBV5-1	-	TRBJ1-2	CASSQYRDSDYTF	TGCGCCAGCAGCCAGTACCGGGACAGCGACTACACCTTC
-	TRBV6-1	-	TRBJ1-1	CASSARGARGVNTEAFF	TGTGCCAGCAGTGCTAGGGGCGCCAGGGGCGTGAACACTGAAGCTTTCTTT
TRBD2	TRBV5-4	-	TRBJ2-1	CASSLPPVAGGYYNEQFF	TGTGCCAGCAGCTTACCGCCTGTAGCGGGGGGGTACTACAATGAGCAGTTCTTC
-	TRBV6-4	-	TRBJ2-3	CASSWQVTDTQYF	TGTGCCAGCAGTTGGCAAGTCACAGATACGCAGTATTTT
-	TRBV4-1	-	TRBJ1-1	CASSRSGFTEAFF	TGCGCCAGCAGCCGATCGGGGTTCACTGAAGCTTTCTTT
-	TRBV9	-	TRBJ2-2	CASSVGRSTGELFF	TGTGCCAGCAGCGTAGGAAGGAGCACCGGGGAGCTGTTTTTT
TRBD1	TRBV19	few	TRBJ1-1	CASSGQGAPGTEAFF	TGTGCCAGTAGTGGCCAGGGGGCTCCAGGCACTGAAGCTTTCTTT
TRBD2	TRBV5-1	-	TRBJ2-3	CASSSRLAGETDTQYF	TGCGCCAGCAGCTCCCGACTAGCGGGGGAGACAGATACGCAGTATTTT